The TCR beta chain under discussion was sequenced for a study of blood T cell repertoires in COVID-19. Trimming took off 3 bases at V and 6 bases at J, with 15 bases between the two ends. This CDR3 is 14 amino acids long. The V gene's germline CDR1 is SEHNR and CDR2 FQNEAQ (reference sequence). Profiling relied on immunoSEQ multiplex PCR, and the TCRdb table lists in-frame clones only, not all of them. The repertoire holds approximately 220,000 clones, with about four fifths as singletons. Individuals aged 18 to 89 years were recruited from approximately 24 US areas. The V and J genes are TRBV7-9 and TRBJ2-7; D might be TRBD1 (6 bases). Material for sequencing was PBMCs or T cells enriched from blood (not recorded which). This TCR was recovered from a woman aged 50 to 65 who had been exposed to COVID-19. This chain's CDR3 is CASSFSLQGTEQYF. CDR3 DNA: TGTGCCAGCAGCTTTTCTCTACAGGGAACCGAGCAGTACTTC.